These 5 T cell receptor beta chains were all obtained from the same sample, sequenced in a study of blood T cell repertoires in COVID-19. Data came from immunoSEQ multiplex PCR; TCRdb stores just in-frame clones and leaves some out. In the table there are around 50,000 clones, around four fifths of which are singletons. Sequenced input: peripheral blood. Receptor source: a human donor in a cohort sampled during active COVID-19.

This chain's CDR3 is CASSQLGGSYNEQFF. The CDR3 region has the DNA TGCGCCAGCAGCCAGCTGGGGGGCTCCTACAATGAGCAGTTCTTC. The chain recombines TRBV4-3 with TRBJ2-1; D may be TRBD2 (6 bases). CDR1 LGHNA and CDR2 YSLEER come from the germline V gene. The V end was cut by 3 bases, the J end by 0 bases, with 9 bases between. The CDR3 runs 15 residues.

The rearrangement uses TRBV24-1 and TRBJ2-7; D might be TRBD2 (5 bases). V gave up 5 bases and J gave up 2 bases, with 9 bases separating them. This CDR3 has 13 amino acids. Germline CDR1 KGHDR, CDR2 SFDVKD. CDR3 coding DNA: TGTGCCACCAGTGGGGGAGAAACCTACGAGCAGTACTTC. Its protein is CATSGGETYEQYF.

This clone was observed a single time. This sequence joins TRBV28 and TRBJ1-1; D may be TRBD1 (6 bases). V was pared by 6 bases and J by 0 bases, with 14 bases between. The germline V gene has CDR1 MDHEN and CDR2 SYDVKM. The CDR3 covers 15 residues. CDR3 DNA sequence: TGTGCCAGCAGGTTGGCGGGGGCGTTGAACACTGAAGCTTTCTTT. This encodes CASRLAGALNTEAFF.

V gene TRBV5-1 combines with J gene TRBJ2-3; D might be TRBD1 (6 bases). CDR3 length equals 16 residues. Trimming left V 4 bases short and J 0 bases short, with 15 bases between. Germline V lookup: CDR1 SGHRS, CDR2 YFSETQ. The CDR3 DNA reads as TGCGCCAGCAGCGCCAGGGGAGATACTAGCACAGATACGCAGTATTTT. It translates to CASSARGDTSTDTQYF. Full variable domain (rest looked up from reference TRBV5-1 and TRBJ2-3): KAGVTQTPRYLIKTRGQQVTLSCSPISGHRSVSWYQQTPGQGLQFLFEYFSETQRNKGNFPGRFSGRQFSNSRSEMNVSTLELGDSALYLCASSARGDTSTDTQYFGPGTRLTVL.

This clone appeared once. This sequence joins TRBV20-1 and TRBJ2-1; TRBD2 matches at 8 bases. J was trimmed by 10 bases and V by 3 bases; bases with no gene match: 8. Germline V gene sequence: CDR1 DFQATT, CDR2 SNEGSKA (reference sequence). The CDR3 is made up of 13 amino acids. Here the CDR3 reads CSASNGGASEQFF. As DNA, the CDR3 is TGCAGTGCTAGTAACGGGGGGGCCAGCGAGCAGTTCTTC.